The rows below give T cell receptor beta chains drawn from one sample of a study of blood T cell repertoires in COVID-19. Libraries were prepared by immunoSEQ multiplex PCR; TCRdb keeps only in-frame clonotypes and omits some of them. The sample lists 450,000 to 500,000 clones, approximately 85% seen once, with 3.2% in the top ten. The sequencing input was peripheral blood. The receptors were sampled from a human donor in a cohort sampled during active COVID-19. CDR3s include the opening cysteine and the closing phenylalanine or tryptophan. Each record gives: CDR3 protein, CDR3 DNA, V gene, J gene, D gene, clone size. D genes are given only for firm matches. Where a row states a size, it is once, few, many or the class of an expanded clone; other rows omit it.

CDR3 protein: CASSRYREQPQHF
CDR3 DNA: TGTGCCAGCAGCCGATATAGAGAACAGCCCCAGCATTTT
V gene: TRBV27
J gene: TRBJ1-5
D gene: .
clone size: .

CDR3 protein: CASSFGQGATEAFF
CDR3 DNA: TGTGCCAGCAGCTTCGGACAGGGTGCCACTGAAGCTTTCTTT
V gene: TRBV5-6
J gene: TRBJ1-1
D gene: TRBD1
clone size: .

CDR3 protein: CASSQKGKDRATGYTF
CDR3 DNA: TGTGCCAGCAGTCAAAAGGGGAAAGACAGGGCGACCGGCTACACCTTC
V gene: TRBV27
J gene: TRBJ1-2
D gene: TRBD1
clone size: .

CDR3 protein: CASGEGYYGYTF
CDR3 DNA: TGCGCCAGCGGGGAGGGATACTATGGCTACACCTTC
V gene: TRBV4-1
J gene: TRBJ1-2
D gene: .
clone size: once

CDR3 protein: CASTRGGPNQPQHF
CDR3 DNA: TGTGCCAGCACCCGAGGAGGACCCAATCAGCCCCAGCATTTT
V gene: TRBV28
J gene: TRBJ1-5
D gene: .
clone size: few

CDR3 protein: CASSLGRDAYEQYF
CDR3 DNA: TGTGCCAGCAGCTTAGGACGGGATGCCTACGAGCAGTACTTC
V gene: TRBV7-2
J gene: TRBJ2-7
D gene: .
clone size: .

CDR3 protein: CASSPSSGAYEQYF
CDR3 DNA: TGTGCCAGCAGCCCTTCTAGCGGTGCCTACGAGCAGTACTTC
V gene: TRBV5-4
J gene: TRBJ2-7
D gene: TRBD2
clone size: .

CDR3 protein: CASSSPGDPQETQYF
CDR3 DNA: TGTGCCAGCAGTTCGCCGGGAGACCCGCAAGAGACCCAGTACTTC
V gene: TRBV28
J gene: TRBJ2-5
D gene: .
clone size: few

CDR3 protein: CASSWALGEQFF
CDR3 DNA: TGTGCCAGCAGTTGGGCGTTGGGTGAGCAGTTCTTC
V gene: TRBV2
J gene: TRBJ2-1
D gene: .
clone size: few

CDR3 protein: CASRGLAQYNEQFF
CDR3 DNA: TGTGCCAGCAGAGGACTAGCGCAGTACAATGAGCAGTTCTTC
V gene: TRBV6-5
J gene: TRBJ2-1
D gene: TRBD2
clone size: many

CDR3 protein: CASRKGLAPPNEQFF
CDR3 DNA: TGTGCCAGCAGGAAGGGGCTAGCGCCCCCCAATGAGCAGTTCTTC
V gene: TRBV6-5
J gene: TRBJ2-1
D gene: .
clone size: .

CDR3 protein: CASGLGTGDGYTF
CDR3 DNA: TGTGCTAGTGGTTTGGGCACAGGGGATGGCTACACCTTC
V gene: TRBV12-5
J gene: TRBJ1-2
D gene: TRBD1
clone size: .

CDR3 protein: CATKTSGFYNEQFF
CDR3 DNA: TGTGCCACGAAGACTAGCGGGTTCTACAATGAGCAGTTCTTC
V gene: TRBV24-1
J gene: TRBJ2-1
D gene: TRBD2
clone size: .

CDR3 protein: CASSVTSGGNIQYF
CDR3 DNA: TGTGCCAGCAGTGTGACTAGCGGAGGGAACATTCAGTACTTC
V gene: TRBV2
J gene: TRBJ2-4
D gene: TRBD2
clone size: .

CDR3 protein: CASSLRLGTGDEAFF
CDR3 DNA: TGTGCCAGCAGCCTCCGCCTCGGGACAGGGGATGAAGCTTTCTTT
V gene: TRBV3-1/TRBV3-2
J gene: TRBJ1-1
D gene: TRBD1
clone size: .

CDR3 protein: CASSLPGRSVHNEQFF
CDR3 DNA: TGTGCCAGCAGTTTACCCGGGAGGTCGGTCCACAATGAGCAGTTCTTC
V gene: TRBV27
J gene: TRBJ2-1
D gene: TRBD2
clone size: .

CDR3 protein: CASSLGTNQETQYF
CDR3 DNA: TGCGCCAGCAGCTTGGGGACAAACCAAGAGACCCAGTACTTC
V gene: TRBV5-1
J gene: TRBJ2-5
D gene: .
clone size: .

CDR3 protein: CASSFSGGRVEAFF
CDR3 DNA: TGTGCCAGCAGTTTCAGTGGAGGGAGGGTTGAAGCTTTCTTT
V gene: TRBV27
J gene: TRBJ1-1
D gene: .
clone size: .

CDR3 protein: CASSQDTGSAEAFF
CDR3 DNA: TGCGCCAGCAGCCAAGATACAGGGTCTGCTGAAGCTTTCTTT
V gene: TRBV4-3
J gene: TRBJ1-1
D gene: .
clone size: .

CDR3 protein: CASSQDTGGTDTQYF
CDR3 DNA: TGCGCCAGCAGCCAAGACACGGGAGGGACAGATACGCAGTATTTT
V gene: TRBV4-3
J gene: TRBJ2-3
D gene: TRBD2
clone size: .

CDR3 protein: CASSIGPGVAFF
CDR3 DNA: TGTGCCAGTAGTATAGGGCCAGGGGTGGCTTTCTTT
V gene: TRBV19
J gene: TRBJ1-1
D gene: .
clone size: .

CDR3 protein: CASSEGQGRSYSNQPQHF
CDR3 DNA: TGTGCCAGCAGCGAAGGACAGGGCCGCTCCTATAGCAATCAGCCCCAGCATTTT
V gene: TRBV5-6
J gene: TRBJ1-5
D gene: TRBD1
clone size: .

CDR3 protein: CAWSLGTGWNSPLHF
CDR3 DNA: TGTGCCTGGAGTCTTGGGACAGGGTGGAATTCACCCCTCCACTTT
V gene: TRBV30
J gene: TRBJ1-6
D gene: TRBD1
clone size: .

CDR3 protein: CAIGGSGGQGELFF
CDR3 DNA: TGTGCCATCGGTGGCTCAGGGGGTCAAGGGGAGCTGTTTTTT
V gene: TRBV25-1
J gene: TRBJ2-2
D gene: TRBD1
clone size: .

CDR3 protein: CASSYSMGQSGYTF
CDR3 DNA: TGTGCCAGCAGTTACTCTATGGGACAGAGCGGCTACACCTTC
V gene: TRBV6-5
J gene: TRBJ1-2
D gene: TRBD1
clone size: .

CDR3 protein: CASSLMGQLSYEQYF
CDR3 DNA: TGTGCCAGCAGCTTAATGGGGCAGCTCTCCTACGAGCAGTACTTC
V gene: TRBV7-2
J gene: TRBJ2-7
D gene: .
clone size: once

CDR3 protein: CASTGTGNTEAFF
CDR3 DNA: TGTGCCAGCACCGGGACAGGGAACACTGAAGCTTTCTTT
V gene: TRBV27
J gene: TRBJ1-1
D gene: TRBD1
clone size: .

CDR3 protein: CASSGPGLSNTGELFF
CDR3 DNA: TGCGCCAGCAGCGGGCCGGGACTTTCTAACACCGGGGAGCTGTTTTTT
V gene: TRBV5-1
J gene: TRBJ2-2
D gene: .
clone size: .

CDR3 protein: CASSPNRAGVQPQHF
CDR3 DNA: TGTGCCAGCAGCCCTAACCGGGCAGGGGTGCAGCCCCAGCATTTT
V gene: TRBV4-2
J gene: TRBJ1-5
D gene: .
clone size: .

CDR3 protein: CASSIVTGGGGVQYF
CDR3 DNA: TGTGCCAGTAGTATAGTAACAGGGGGCGGGGGTGTTCAGTACTTC
V gene: TRBV19
J gene: TRBJ2-4
D gene: TRBD1
clone size: .